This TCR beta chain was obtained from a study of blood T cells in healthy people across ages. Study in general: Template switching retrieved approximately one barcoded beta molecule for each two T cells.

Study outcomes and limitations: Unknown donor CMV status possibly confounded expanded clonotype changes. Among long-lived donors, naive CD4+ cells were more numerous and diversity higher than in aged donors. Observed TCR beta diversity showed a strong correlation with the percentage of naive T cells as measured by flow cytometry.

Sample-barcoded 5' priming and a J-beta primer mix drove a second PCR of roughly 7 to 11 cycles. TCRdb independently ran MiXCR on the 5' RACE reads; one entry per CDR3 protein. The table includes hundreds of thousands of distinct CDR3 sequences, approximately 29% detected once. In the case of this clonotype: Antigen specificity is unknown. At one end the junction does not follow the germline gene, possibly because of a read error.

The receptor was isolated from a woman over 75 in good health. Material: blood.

The CDR3 DNA reads TGTGTCAGCAGTGAAACGCAGCAGCCCCAGCATTTT. It translates to CVSSETQQPQHF. The chain joins TRBV2 to TRBJ1-5; no reliable D call. Germline V lookup: CDR1 SNHLY, CDR2 FYNNEI. This CDR3 is built from 12 residues.